This T cell receptor (beta chain) was obtained from a study of T-cell memory formation after mild COVID-19. Looking at the study overall: Clusters of TCRs were largely donor specific.

MiXCR, run by TCRdb on the 5' RACE reads, gives a single entry per CDR3 protein. The sample yields about 410,000 distinct CDR3 sequences, about a quarter seen once. The CDR3 is 15 residues long. V lost 5 bases to trimming and J lost 1 base, with 15 bases between them. Germline-derived CDR1 and CDR2 are DFQATT and SNEGSKA (reference sequence). This clonotype has just a few counts. This TCR came from an adult woman who had mild COVID-19 (a few samples of this study predate the infection). Cell type and time point are not known. The sequencing sample was made of PBMCs or a T cell subset sorted from them (not recorded which). The chain uses TRBV20-1 and TRBJ2-1; tentatively, D is TRBD1 (6 bases). The CDR3 DNA reads TGCAGTGCTGGGACAATAGGGGTTTCCTACAATGAGCAGTTCTTC. Translation: CSAGTIGVSYNEQFF.